The 16 T cell receptor beta chains presented below share a single source sample, sequenced in a study of CD8 T cells in ankylosing spondylitis. MiXCR, applied by TCRdb to the 5' RACE reads, yields one record per CDR3 protein. The repertoire holds approximately 39,000 distinct CDR3 sequences, with 8% to 13% as singletons. Specimen: synovial fluid, either unsorted or a sorted T cell fraction (not recorded which). These receptors were obtained from a male donor with ankylosing spondylitis.

This clonotype appeared many times. V gene TRBV12-3 or TRBV12-4 combines with J gene TRBJ2-1; 11 positions agree with TRBD2. This CDR3 comprises 14 residues. V lost 6 bases and J lost 3; bases outside the gene matches: 1. The CDR3 nucleotides are TGTGCCAGCAGACTAGCGGGAGACTACAATGAGCAGTTCTTC. It codes for CASRLAGDYNEQFF.

This clonotype was picked up a small number of times. The J gene is TRBJ2-2, the V gene TRBV4-1; D remains ambiguous. CDR1 and CDR2 (germline): MGHRA, YSYEKL. Between the trimmed V and J ends, which lost 5 bases and 1 base, there was a span of 11 bases. There are 15 residues in the CDR3. CDR3 residues: CASSSFGGNTGELFF. In DNA form, the CDR3 reads TGCGCCAGCAGCTCTTTTGGCGGGAACACCGGGGAGCTGTTTTTT.

At least ten counts were recorded for this clonotype. The chain couples TRBV3-2 to TRBJ1-1. TRBV3-2 is noted as a pseudogene. CDR3 length equals 19 residues. DNA for the CDR3: TGTGCCAGCAGCCAAGGAATGAAAGTGACAGTCCCACGACTCAATTTGGCTTTCTTT. Protein product: CASSQGMKVTVPRLNLAFF.

This clonotype was seen a handful of times. The J gene is TRBJ1-3, the V gene TRBV3-1; D unclear. The ends were cut back, 6 bases at V and 8 bases at J, with 11 bases in the middle. This CDR3 comprises 12 residues. CDR1 LGHDT and CDR2 YNNKEL come from the germline V gene (reference sequence). The CDR3 nucleotides read TGTGCCAGCAGGGGAGAAGGTGACACCATATATTTT. It is translated as CASRGEGDTIYF.

This clonotype was detected ten times or more. The rearrangement joins TRBV14 to TRBJ2-7, with 9 nucleotides matching TRBD2. Trimming removed 4 bases from V and 0 bases from J; junction bases left unmatched: 4. Germline V CDR1 and CDR2: SGHDN, FVKESK. This CDR3 is 15 amino acids long. The CDR3 nucleotides read TGTGCCAGCAGCCCGCGACTAGCGGACTCCTACGAGCAGTACTTC. It encodes CASSPRLADSYEQYF.

The chain couples TRBV3-1 to TRBJ2-5; D is perhaps TRBD1 (6 bases). Germline values: CDR1 LGHDT, CDR2 YNNKEL (reference sequence). The CDR3 is made up of 14 amino acids. Trimming removed 5 bases at V and 0 bases at J, with 10 bases between. Written as DNA, the CDR3 is TGTGCCAGCAGCGACCGGGACAACCAAGAGACCCAGTACTTC. It encodes CASSDRDNQETQYF.

CDR3 in amino acids: CATSSGLHYEQYF. The CDR3 DNA reads TGTGCCACCAGCAGCGGGCTACACTACGAGCAGTACTTC. The chain couples TRBV15 to TRBJ2-7; D unresolved. V lost 3 bases, J lost 3 bases, and 9 bases lay in between. Germline V gives CDR1 LNHNV, CDR2 YYDKDF (reference sequence). This CDR3 has 13 amino acids.

Many counts were recorded for this clonotype. V gene TRBV28 combines with J gene TRBJ2-5; D is ambiguous. V was cut by 7 bases and J by 4 bases, with 16 bases left in between. There are 14 residues in the CDR3. CDR1 is MDHEN, CDR2 SYDVKM, per germline. Here the CDR3 reads CASTVGWDGETQYF. CDR3 DNA: TGTGCCAGCACGGTGGGTTGGGATGGAGAGACCCAGTACTTC.

Many counts were recorded for this clonotype. This chain connects TRBV4-2 to TRBJ2-3; 9 bases are a match to TRBD2. Germline V gene data show CDR1 as LGHNA and CDR2 as YNFKEQ. The CDR3 sequence is 16 residues long. V dropped 5 bases and J dropped 4; count of bases not matched to a gene: 10. Written as DNA, the CDR3 is TGTGCCAGCAGCGTTCCGGGACTAGCTCTATCAGATACGCAGTATTTT. This encodes CASSVPGLALSDTQYF.

This clonotype has only a few counts. This chain joins TRBV11-2 and TRBJ2-7; 7 nucleotides line up with TRBD2. J lost 3 bases, V lost 3 bases, and 11 bases had no gene match. From germline, CDR1 is SGHAT and CDR2 FQNNGV. The CDR3 sequence is 16 residues long. CDR3 nucleotides: TGTGCCAGCAGCTTGGAACCCGGGACTAACCTCTACGAGCAGTACTTC. This encodes CASSLEPGTNLYEQYF.

The chain couples TRBV4-1 to TRBJ1-1; D not resolved. Trimming removed 2 bases at V and 10 bases at J, with 14 bases between. This CDR3 spans 13 amino acids. Looked up from germline, CDR1 is MGHRA and CDR2 is YSYEKL. Written as DNA, the CDR3 is TGCGCCAGCAGCCAATCGGGGATACTGTCAGCTTTCTTT. Amino acid sequence: CASSQSGILSAFF.

This clonotype was observed a handful of times. This chain joins TRBV20-1 and TRBJ2-3, with D perhaps being TRBD1 or TRBD2 (5 bases each). V was trimmed by 5 bases and J by 5 bases, leaving 23 bases between them. The CDR3 has 16 residues. CDR1 is DFQATT, CDR2 SNEGSKA, per germline (reference sequence). Written as DNA, the CDR3 is TGCAGTGCTGGGGGTCTGAGTGCGGGCGATTTAGATACGCAGTATTTT. Translating gives CSAGGLSAGDLDTQYF.

This clonotype was seen many times. The J gene is TRBJ2-7, the V gene TRBV14, with D uncertain. There are 13 residues in the CDR3. Trimming removed 1 base at V and 3 bases at J, with 7 bases between. The V gene's germline CDR1 is SGHDN and CDR2 FVKESK. The CDR3 region is CASSQVRGYEQYF. For the CDR3, the DNA is TGTGCCAGCAGCCAAGTAAGAGGCTACGAGCAGTACTTC.

This clonotype has a count of ten or more. The CDR3 loop reads CSVSVYNEQFF. CDR3 in DNA: TGCAGCGTTTCTGTCTACAATGAGCAGTTCTTC. The rearrangement links TRBV29-1 to TRBJ2-1; D remains unclear. The CDR3 totals 11 residues. The germline V and J ends were trimmed by 5 bases and 3 bases, with 5 bases remaining between them. Germline V gene sequence: CDR1 SQVTM, CDR2 ANQGSEA.

At least ten counts were recorded for this clonotype. The chain employs TRBV7-8 and TRBJ2-7, with D possibly TRBD1 on 5 matching bases. The CDR3 runs 16 residues. V was shortened by 0 bases and J by 0 bases, with 12 bases between the two germline ends. The germline V gene encodes CDR1 SGHVS and CDR2 FQNEAQ. Here the CDR3 DNA reads TGTGCCAGCAGCTTAGCTAGGGGCAAGAGCTCCTACGAGCAGTACTTC. Translation gives CASSLARGKSSYEQYF.

This clonotype was seen only a few times. The CDR3 here is CASSTWRYNEQFF. CDR3 DNA sequence: TGTGCCAGCAGTACTTGGAGGTACAATGAGCAGTTCTTC. This chain links TRBV12-3 or TRBV12-4 with TRBJ2-1; D might be TRBD2 (5 bases). CDR3 length: 13 residues. Trimming stripped 5 bases from V and 4 bases from J, with 9 bases between.